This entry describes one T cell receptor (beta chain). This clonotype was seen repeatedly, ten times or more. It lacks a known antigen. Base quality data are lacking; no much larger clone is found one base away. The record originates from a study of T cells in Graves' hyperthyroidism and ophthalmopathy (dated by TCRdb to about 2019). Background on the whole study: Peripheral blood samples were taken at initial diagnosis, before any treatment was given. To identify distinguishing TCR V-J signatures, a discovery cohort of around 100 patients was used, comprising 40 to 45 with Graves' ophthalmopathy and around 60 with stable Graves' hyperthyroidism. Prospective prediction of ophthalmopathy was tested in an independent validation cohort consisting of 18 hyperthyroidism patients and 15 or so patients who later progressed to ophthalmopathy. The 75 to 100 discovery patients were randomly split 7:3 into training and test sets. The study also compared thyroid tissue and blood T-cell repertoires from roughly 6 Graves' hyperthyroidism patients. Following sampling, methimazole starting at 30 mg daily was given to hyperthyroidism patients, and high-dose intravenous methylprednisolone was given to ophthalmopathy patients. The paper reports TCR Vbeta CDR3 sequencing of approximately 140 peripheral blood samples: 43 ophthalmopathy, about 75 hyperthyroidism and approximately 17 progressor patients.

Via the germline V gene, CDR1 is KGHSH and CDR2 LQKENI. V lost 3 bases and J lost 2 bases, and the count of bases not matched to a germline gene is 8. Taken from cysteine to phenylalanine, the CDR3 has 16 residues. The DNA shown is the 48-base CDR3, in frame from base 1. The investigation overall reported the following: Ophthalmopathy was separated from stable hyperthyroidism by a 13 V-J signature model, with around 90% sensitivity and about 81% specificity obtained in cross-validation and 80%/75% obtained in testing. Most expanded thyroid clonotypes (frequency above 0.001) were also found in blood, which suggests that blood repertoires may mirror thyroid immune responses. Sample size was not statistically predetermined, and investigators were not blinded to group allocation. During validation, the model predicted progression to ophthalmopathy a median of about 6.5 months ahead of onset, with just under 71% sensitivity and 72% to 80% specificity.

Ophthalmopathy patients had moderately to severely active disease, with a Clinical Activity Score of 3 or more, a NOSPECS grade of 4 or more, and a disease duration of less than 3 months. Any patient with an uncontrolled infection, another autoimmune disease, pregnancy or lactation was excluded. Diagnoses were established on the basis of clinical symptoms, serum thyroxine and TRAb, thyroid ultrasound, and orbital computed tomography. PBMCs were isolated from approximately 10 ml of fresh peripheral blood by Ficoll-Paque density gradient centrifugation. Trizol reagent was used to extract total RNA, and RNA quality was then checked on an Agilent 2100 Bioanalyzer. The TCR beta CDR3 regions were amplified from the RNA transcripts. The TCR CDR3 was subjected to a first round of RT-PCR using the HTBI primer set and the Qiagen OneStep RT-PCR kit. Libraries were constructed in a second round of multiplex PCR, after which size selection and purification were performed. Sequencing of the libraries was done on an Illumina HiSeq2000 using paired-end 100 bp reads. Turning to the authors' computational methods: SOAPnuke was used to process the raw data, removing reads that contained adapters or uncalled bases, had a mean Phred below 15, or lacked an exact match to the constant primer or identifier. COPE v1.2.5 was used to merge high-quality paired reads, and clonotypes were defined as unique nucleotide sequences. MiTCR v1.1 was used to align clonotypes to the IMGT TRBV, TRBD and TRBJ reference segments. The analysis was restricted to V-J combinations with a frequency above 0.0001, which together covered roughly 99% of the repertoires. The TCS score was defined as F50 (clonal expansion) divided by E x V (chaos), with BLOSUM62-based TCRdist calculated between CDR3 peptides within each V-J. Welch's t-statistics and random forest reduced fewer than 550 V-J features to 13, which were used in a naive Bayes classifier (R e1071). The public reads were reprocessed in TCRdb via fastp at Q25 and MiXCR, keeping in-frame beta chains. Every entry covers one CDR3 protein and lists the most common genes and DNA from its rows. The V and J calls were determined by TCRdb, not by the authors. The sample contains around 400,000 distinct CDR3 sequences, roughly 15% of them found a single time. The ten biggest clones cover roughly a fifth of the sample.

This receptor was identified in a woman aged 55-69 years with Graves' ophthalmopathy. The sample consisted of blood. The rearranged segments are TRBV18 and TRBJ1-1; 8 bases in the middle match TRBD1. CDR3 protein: CASSPDPTGVNTEAFF. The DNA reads TGTGCCAGCTCACCCGACCCGACAGGGGTCAACACTGAAGCTTTCTTT.